The 27 T cell receptor beta chains given below trace back to one sample, sequenced in a study of T-cell reconstitution after alpha-beta-depleted transplantation in children. Unique molecular identifiers were used to barcode this TCRbeta library. Using its own MiXCR run on the PCR reads, TCRdb lists one record per CDR3 protein. The profile shows approximately 1,000,000 distinct CDR3 sequences, roughly 29% of them singletons. The sample consisted of PBMCs, mostly from graft donor cells, taken 360 days after TCRalphabeta/CD19-depleted stem cell transplant. Receptors originate from a boy younger than two who had a stem cell transplant for SCID, so the T cells may come from the graft donor.

V usage is TRBV20-1 and J usage is TRBJ1-5; D is uncertain. In germline, CDR1 is DFQATT, CDR2 SNEGSKA (reference sequence). V was cut by 6 bases and J by 2 bases, with 14 bases left in between. This CDR3 spans 14 amino acids. The CDR3 DNA sequence: TGCAGTGCCATTGCCCAGCCAGGCAATCAGCCCCAGCATTTT. It specifies CSAIAQPGNQPQHF.

The rearrangement joins TRBV19 to TRBJ2-1; D may match TRBD1 or TRBD2 (5 bases each). This CDR3 has 15 residues. Trimming took off 6 bases at V and 2 bases at J, with 14 bases between the two ends. Germline CDR1 is LNHDA and CDR2 is SQIVND (reference sequence). This CDR3 reads CASSSGTFAYNEQFF. CDR3 in DNA: TGTGCCAGTAGCTCGGGGACCTTCGCCTACAATGAGCAGTTCTTC.

The V and J genes are TRBV10-3 and TRBJ2-3; D unclear. The CDR3 runs 14 residues. V shed 3 bases and J shed 1 base, with 8 bases lying between them. In germline, CDR1 is ENHRY, CDR2 SYGVKD. The CDR3 bases are TGTGCCATCAGTGAAGGCCCCCGCACAGATACGCAGTATTTT. Its protein is CAISEGPRTDTQYF.

This chain joins TRBV10-3 and TRBJ1-2; D call uncertain. The CDR3 has 12 residues. V gave up 1 base and J gave up 5 bases, with 5 bases separating them. Germline V CDR1 and CDR2: ENHRY, SYGVKD. The CDR3 sequence: CAISEFGYGYTF. DNA of the CDR3: TGTGCCATCAGTGAGTTCGGGTATGGCTACACCTTC.

V is TRBV12-5 and J is TRBJ2-5, with D perhaps matching TRBD1 (7 bases). V was pared by 4 bases and J by 2 bases, with 11 bases between. In germline, CDR1 is LGHNT, CDR2 FRNRAP. This CDR3 is built from 14 residues. The CDR3 region is CASGWGDRQETQYF. The CDR3 DNA sequence: TGTGCTAGTGGTTGGGGGGACAGACAAGAGACCCAGTACTTC.

The chain is built from TRBV6-2 or TRBV6-3 and TRBJ2-2; D may be TRBD2 (5 bases). Per the germline V gene, CDR1 is MNHEY and CDR2 is SVGEGT. Trimming took off 6 bases at V and 2 bases at J, with 13 bases between the two ends. The CDR3 is 15 residues long. The CDR3 is CASRPTRGNTGELFF. As DNA, the CDR3 is TGTGCCAGCAGACCTACTAGAGGTAACACCGGGGAGCTGTTTTTT.

This chain joins TRBV6-5 and TRBJ1-2; 11 bases align to TRBD1. The CDR3 sequence is 15 residues long. Germline lookup yields CDR1 MNHEY and CDR2 SVGAGI. The V gene end was trimmed by 5 bases and the J gene end by 5 bases; junction bases not matched to a gene: 7. CDR3 in amino acids: CASSRAGTGGYGYTF. DNA for the CDR3: TGTGCCAGCAGTCGAGCTGGGACAGGGGGATATGGCTACACCTTC.

The J gene is TRBJ2-7, the V gene TRBV10-3, with D perhaps matching TRBD1 (6 bases). This CDR3 spans 12 amino acids. Germline CDR1 reads ENHRY; CDR2 reads SYGVKD. V shed 4 bases and J shed 5 bases, with 9 bases lying between them. CDR3 residues: CAISGTEDEQYF. In DNA form, the CDR3 reads TGTGCCATCAGTGGGACAGAAGACGAGCAGTACTTC.

This clonotype was seen more than once but under ten times. The CDR3 nucleotides read TGTGCCAGCAGCTTAGTGGGGACCAAAGTCTACGAGCAGTACTTC. As protein: CASSLVGTKVYEQYF. The chain has TRBV7-2 and TRBJ2-7, with D possibly being TRBD1 or TRBD2 (5 bases each). Germline V gives CDR1 SGHTA, CDR2 FQGNSA. The CDR3 is 15 residues long. V lost 1 base to trimming and J lost 3 bases, with 13 bases between them.

This clonotype was detected only a few times. The CDR3 spells CAISDRGIEAFF. The CDR3 DNA reads TGTGCCATCAGTGACAGGGGGATTGAAGCTTTCTTT. This sequence joins TRBV10-3 and TRBJ1-1, with 7 nucleotides matching TRBD1. V gave up 3 bases and J gave up 7 bases; unmatched junction bases: 2. The CDR3 spans 12 residues. The germline CDR1 and CDR2 sequences are ENHRY and SYGVKD.

V and J are TRBV4-1 and TRBJ2-7; tentatively, D is TRBD2 (7 bases). CDR3 length equals 14 residues. The V gene lost 0 bases and the J gene lost 6 bases, with 12 bases spanning the gap. CDR1 and CDR2 from the germline V gene are MGHRA and YSYEKL. The CDR3 bases are TGCGCCAGCAGCCAAGATCGGGGGGCCTTCGAGCAGTACTTC. This translates into CASSQDRGAFEQYF.

The CDR3 DNA reads TGTGCCAGCAGCCCCTGGACAGGGAGGATTCCCGGGGAGCTGTTTTTT. This encodes CASSPWTGRIPGELFF. The chain carries TRBV4-2 and TRBJ2-2, with TRBD1 matching 8 bases. V dropped 4 bases and J dropped 6; count of bases not matched to a gene: 10. Germline CDR1 is LGHNA and CDR2 is YNFKEQ. The CDR3 runs 16 residues.

This clonotype showed up just a few times. This rearrangement joins TRBV29-1 to TRBJ2-5; D possibly uses TRBD1 or TRBD2 (5 bases each). Between the trimmed V and J ends, which lost 4 bases and 1 base, there was a span of 16 bases. Germline CDR1 SQVTM, CDR2 ANQGSEA. The CDR3 extends over 15 amino acids. The CDR3 spells CSVGDQPGPQETQYF. The CDR3 DNA reads TGCAGCGTTGGGGACCAACCGGGGCCCCAAGAGACCCAGTACTTC.

The chain employs TRBV7-2 and TRBJ2-3, with D unresolved. V was shortened by 5 bases and J by 4 bases, with 16 bases between the two germline ends. This CDR3 region has 15 residues. Germline V gives CDR1 SGHTA, CDR2 FQGNSA. CDR3 region: CASSQTALNPDTQYF. As DNA, the CDR3 is TGTGCCAGCAGCCAGACTGCCCTAAACCCAGATACGCAGTATTTT.

This clonotype was counted only a few times. The chain recombines TRBV29-1 with TRBJ2-7; D perhaps matches TRBD1 (6 bases). The ends were cut back, 7 bases at V and 2 bases at J, with 15 bases in the middle. There are 13 residues in the CDR3. Germline CDR1 SQVTM, CDR2 ANQGSEA. The DNA for the CDR3 is TGCAGCGCTGTCACAGGGAATACCTACGAGCAGTACTTC. Its translation is CSAVTGNTYEQYF.

This clonotype was counted a few times. J is TRBJ2-2 and V is TRBV7-9; D is perhaps TRBD2 (6 bases). The CDR3 length is 13 residues. V shed 5 bases and J shed 6 bases, with 10 bases lying between them. CDR1 and CDR2 (germline): SEHNR, FQNEAQ (reference sequence). The CDR3 is CASSPGTPGELFF. The CDR3 coding sequence is TGTGCCAGCAGCCCCGGGACTCCCGGGGAGCTGTTTTTT.

This clonotype showed up just a few times. The gene calls are TRBV6-1 and TRBJ2-4, with TRBD1 identical over 8 bases. From germline, CDR1 is MNHNS and CDR2 SASEGT. This CDR3 has 15 amino acids. V was clipped by 6 bases and J by 0 bases; unmatched bases: 4. Here the CDR3 DNA reads TGTGCCAGCAGACCGGACAGGGTAGCCAAAAACATTCAGTACTTC. Translated, it gives CASRPDRVAKNIQYF.

This chain links TRBV5-1 with TRBJ2-2; D may be TRBD1 (5 bases). V was cut by 0 bases and J by 7 bases, with 13 bases left in between. Germline lookup yields CDR1 SGHRS and CDR2 YFSETQ. The CDR3 spans 15 residues. CDR3 nucleotides: TGCGCCAGCAGCTTGGGGGGCCGTGAGTTCGGGGAGCTGTTTTTT. It yields the protein CASSLGGREFGELFF.

Here the CDR3 reads CSAKSYTDTQYF. The CDR3 DNA follows: TGCAGTGCTAAGTCCTACACAGATACGCAGTATTTT. The rearrangement joins TRBV20-1 to TRBJ2-3; no definite D call. The V gene's germline CDR1 is DFQATT and CDR2 SNEGSKA (reference sequence). CDR3 size: 12 residues. V lost 4 bases, J lost 2 bases, and 7 bases lay in between.

This chain connects TRBV10-3 to TRBJ2-3; possibly TRBD2 for D (6 bases). The CDR3 is 12 residues long. Germline CDR1 reads ENHRY; CDR2 reads SYGVKD. The V gene lost 8 bases and the J gene lost 6 bases, with 12 bases spanning the gap. CDR3 in amino acids: CAIRQEGDTQYF. The CDR3 nucleotides are TGTGCCATCCGCCAGGAGGGGGATACGCAGTATTTT.

The chain combines TRBV7-1 with TRBJ1-2; 8 nucleotides match TRBD1. TRBV7-1 is known as an ORF, though its function is uncertain. Unmatched junction bases numbered 21, after V lost 5 bases and J lost 7 bases. The CDR3 has 18 amino acids. The CDR3 loop is CASSPAGTGYPWGRGYTF. Here the CDR3 DNA reads TGTGCCAGCAGCCCTGCCGGGACAGGATATCCTTGGGGCCGTGGCTACACCTTC.

The V and J genes are TRBV7-2 and TRBJ2-7, with 9 bases fitting TRBD2. The germline V gene has CDR1 SGHTA and CDR2 FQGNSA. The CDR3 is 16 residues long. Trimming took 0 bases from V and 2 from J; bases not matched to a gene: 5. The CDR3 region is CASSLAGTSYAYEQYF. DNA for the CDR3: TGTGCCAGCAGCTTAGCGGGGACTAGCTACGCCTACGAGCAGTACTTC.

The table lists this clonotype with many counts. The chain uses TRBV29-1 and TRBJ2-3; D may be TRBD2 (6 bases). Germline assignment: CDR1 SQVTM and CDR2 ANQGSEA. V was clipped by 5 bases and J by 7 bases, with 7 bases between them. The CDR3 spans 10 residues. The CDR3 protein is CSVRENTQYF. In DNA, the CDR3 is TGCAGCGTTCGGGAGAATACGCAGTATTTT.

This chain joins TRBV4-2 and TRBJ2-7, with unresolved D. The V end was cut by 1 base, the J end by 0 bases, with 10 bases between. The CDR3 loop spans 15 amino acids. Germline CDR1 is LGHNA and CDR2 is YNFKEQ. For the CDR3, the DNA is TGTGCCAGCAGCCAAGCCTCTGGGCACTCCTACGAGCAGTACTTC. Protein product: CASSQASGHSYEQYF.

This clonotype was found a few times. The chain carries TRBV28 and TRBJ2-1, with 7 bases identical to TRBD1. Trimming removed 8 bases from V and 2 bases from J; junction bases left unmatched: 21. This CDR3 is built from 19 residues. The germline V gene has CDR1 MDHEN and CDR2 SYDVKM. CDR3 in amino acids: CASSPLGQLIGMTYNEQFF. The CDR3 nucleotides are TGTGCCAGCTCTCCTTTGGGACAGCTTATTGGGATGACCTACAATGAGCAGTTCTTC.

This clonotype showed up just a few times. The chain employs TRBV5-1 and TRBJ1-1; no clear D. Per the germline V gene, CDR1 is SGHRS and CDR2 is YFSETQ. This CDR3 has 15 amino acids. The ends were cut back, 7 bases at V and 3 bases at J, with 19 bases in the middle. The CDR3 bases are TGCGCCAGCTGTAGAAGAGGCGCCGGGGACACTGAAGCTTTCTTT. It translates to CASCRRGAGDTEAFF.

The rearrangement links TRBV4-2 to TRBJ2-2; D uncertain. Germline V gene lookup returns CDR1 LGHNA and CDR2 YNFKEQ. Trimming removed 1 base at V and 5 bases at J, with 17 bases between. This CDR3 spans 17 amino acids. The CDR3 loop reads CASSQGGKAKSTGELFF. The DNA of the CDR3 is TGTGCCAGCAGCCAAGGAGGCAAGGCTAAAAGTACCGGGGAGCTGTTTTTT.